Below, 17 T cell receptor beta chains from the same sample are listed, as sequenced in a study of tumor-infiltrating lymphocytes in primary liver carcinoma. The tissue used was unsorted bulk material of roughly 17-32 mg. RNA and DNA were co-extracted from it with the AllPrep DNA/RNA mini kit. Total RNA amounting to 500 ng was the source from which TCR beta cDNA was made with a constant-region primer. Three rounds of nested multiplex PCR with slightly modified ARM-PCR produced TCR beta libraries. Each of the first two PCR rounds ran about 9 cycles with TRBV1-TRBV30 forward and C-beta reverse primers. TCRdb independently ran MiXCR on the multiplex PCR reads; one entry per CDR3 protein. The profile covers about 92,000 distinct CDR3 sequences, with 55% to 75% appearing a single time and around 30% taken by the ten largest. The sample was tumor-adjacent normal liver tissue. All receptors come from a man between 40 and 49 years old with primary liver carcinoma and hepatitis B virus infection.

This chain uses TRBV6-5 with TRBJ2-5; 7 nucleotides line up with TRBD2. The germline V gene has CDR1 MNHEY and CDR2 SVGAGI. J gave up 0 bases and V 4 bases, and 2 bases lay outside the gene matches. CDR3 length: 14 residues. The CDR3 coding sequence is TGTGCCAGCAGTTGCGGGACTAACCAAGAGACCCAGTACTTC. Translating gives CASSCGTNQETQYF.

Comments on this clonotype: Likely a read error: the CDR3 ends without its conserved phenylalanine or tryptophan. The rearrangement joins TRBV11-2 to TRBJ2-1; 7 bases map to TRBD2. Germline loops: CDR1 SGHAT, CDR2 FQNNGV. The V and J ends lost 3 bases and 9 bases, in that order; junction bases with no gene match: 14. This CDR3 contains 16 residues. CDR3 sequence reads: CASSLDIGLVMGEQFL. CDR3 bases: TGTGCCAGCAGCTTGGATATTGGACTAGTCATGGGTGAGCAGTTCTTA.

As for this clonotype: Because it lacks the conserved phenylalanine or tryptophan at the end, this CDR3 is likely a read error. The genes are TRBV12-3 or TRBV12-4 and TRBJ2-3; D uncertain. The J call may be wrong; the DNA end is better matched by TRBJ1-5. The CDR3 totals 14 residues. For the CDR3, the DNA is TGTGCCAGCAGTTTCAGCGGGAGCTCGGATACGCAGCATTAT. Protein: CASSFSGSSDTQHY.

In regard to this clonotype: At one of its ends the junction is not consistent with the germline gene, which may arise from a read error. The rearrangement joins TRBV6-6 to TRBJ2-7; 10 bases map to TRBD2. The germline CDR1 and CDR2 sequences are MNHNY and SVGAGI (reference sequence). The CDR3 runs to 16 residues. In nucleotides, the CDR3 is TGTGCTAGCAGTTCCCTCACTAGCGGGGATCCCTACGAGCAGCACTTC. This translates into CASSSLTSGDPYEQHF.

As concerns this clonotype: A read error may produce the germline difference seen at one junction end. CDR3 loop: CVSNPGPFTEAFF. In nucleotides, the CDR3 is TGTGTCAGCAATCCTGGACCGTTCACTGAAGCTTTCTTT. This chain links TRBV6-5 with TRBJ1-1, with unresolved D. The CDR3 totals 13 residues. The germline V gene has CDR1 MNHEY and CDR2 SVGAGI.

At least ten counts were recorded for this clonotype. J is TRBJ2-7 and V is TRBV5-8; D is unclear. The V end was cut by 4 bases, the J end by 5 bases, with 7 bases between. CDR1 is SGHTS, CDR2 YDEGEE, per germline. The CDR3 runs 11 residues. For the CDR3, the DNA is TGTGCCAGCAGCCGGGTCCACGAGCAGTACTTC. This codes for CASSRVHEQYF.

Points on this clonotype: The conserved closing phenylalanine or tryptophan is absent in this CDR3, likely reflecting a read error. This chain joins TRBV29-1 and TRBJ2-7; 9 positions match TRBD1. CDR1 and CDR2 (germline): SQVTM, ANQGSEA. The CDR3 has 14 residues. The CDR3 nucleotides read TGCGGCGTTGCGGGACAGGGATTAACCTACGAGCAGTACCTC. This codes for CGVAGQGLTYEQYL.

This clonotype appeared once. A junction end diverges from the germline sequence, so it may reflect a read error. The V and J genes are TRBV6-5 and TRBJ2-1, with a tentative D call TRBD1 (5 bases). The germline gives CDR1 MNHEY, CDR2 SVGAGI. This CDR3 contains 18 residues. The CDR3: CTSSYSGPAANVYDEQFF. The CDR3 DNA reads as TGTACCAGCAGTTACTCAGGGCCGGCGGCCAACGTCTACGATGAGCAGTTCTTC.

Note on this clonotype: One end of the junction varies from germline; a read error may be responsible. The chain is built from TRBV6-5 and TRBJ2-6; D is unresolved. The germline V gene has CDR1 MNHEY and CDR2 SVGAGI. The CDR3 length is 14 residues. The CDR3 protein is CVSRREAGANVLTF. Written as DNA, the CDR3 is TGTGTCAGCAGACGAGAAGCTGGGGCCAACGTCCTGACTTTC.

With regard to this clonotype: The junction and the germline gene differ at one end; a read error may be behind it. V gene TRBV12-3 or TRBV12-4 combines with J gene TRBJ2-7; D may correspond to TRBD1 or TRBD2 (6 bases each). The CDR3 totals 14 residues. Here the CDR3 reads CVSSPGRGPYEQYF. As DNA, the CDR3 is TGTGTCAGCAGCCCGGGACGGGGGCCCTACGAGCAGTACTTC.

About this clonotype: Just one base apart from a much larger clone, this may be a read error. This rearrangement joins TRBV5-4 to TRBJ1-1; D not resolved. This CDR3 is 15 amino acids long. In germline, CDR1 is SGHNT, CDR2 YYREEE (reference sequence). CDR3 DNA sequence: TGTGCCAACAGCCCCGACCAAGGACGGTACACTGAAGCTTTCTTT. The encoded protein is CANSPDQGRYTEAFF.

This sequence joins TRBV5-4 and TRBJ2-5; weak D call: TRBD1 (7 bases). The V gene's germline CDR1 is SGHNT and CDR2 YYREEE (reference sequence). The CDR3 has 13 amino acids. The V end was cut by 7 bases, the J end by 5 bases, with 15 bases between. For the CDR3, the DNA is TGTGCCAGCGGGGGGACAGAATGGGAGACCCAGTACTTC. Amino acid sequence: CASGGTEWETQYF.

This rearrangement joins TRBV11-2 to TRBJ1-1; no clear D. The CDR3 consists of 16 residues. The germline V gene encodes CDR1 SGHAT and CDR2 FQNNGV. The V end was cut by 3 bases, the J end by 0 bases, with 14 bases between. CDR3 nucleotide sequence: TGTGCCAGCAGCTTTGTACAACCCCCGATGAACACTGAAGCTTTCTTT. It encodes CASSFVQPPMNTEAFF.

In this sample, this clonotype turned up many times. The chain employs TRBV6-1 and TRBJ2-7; TRBD1 aligns across 8 bases. The CDR3 is 14 residues long. CDR1 is MNHNS and CDR2 is SASEGT in the germline V gene. The V gene end was trimmed by 6 bases and the J gene end by 4 bases; junction bases not matched to a gene: 8. Here the CDR3 DNA reads TGTGCCAGCAGGGCCGGGACAGGCCTTTACGAGCAGTACTTC. This sequence encodes CASRAGTGLYEQYF.

This sequence joins TRBV2 and TRBJ2-1; TRBD2 matches at 10 bases. This CDR3 contains 14 residues. The junction had 9 bases not matched to a gene; V was cut back by 7 bases and J by 9 bases. CDR1 and CDR2 from the germline V gene are SNHLY and FYNNEI. CDR3 loop: CASTRTSGSGEQFF. The CDR3 region has the DNA TGTGCCAGCACCAGGACTAGCGGATCGGGTGAGCAGTTCTTC.

In regard to this clonotype: One end of the junction does not line up with germline, which may come from a read error. V is TRBV11-2 and J is TRBJ1-4; tentatively, D is TRBD1 (5 bases). This CDR3 is 14 amino acids long. Germline CDR1 is SGHAT and CDR2 is FQNNGV. The CDR3 DNA follows: TGCGCCAGCAGCTCAGAGGTTGGGGACGAAGAAGTGTTTTTT. Its protein is CASSSEVGDEEVFF.

Comment on this clonotype: It may be a read error: a sequence one base away is much more abundant. The chain is built from TRBV5-6 and TRBJ2-5, with 9 bases identical to TRBD1. The V gene end was trimmed by 6 bases and the J gene end by 1 base; junction bases not matched to a gene: 4. CDR1 and CDR2 (germline): SGHDT, YYEEEE. CDR3 length: 14 amino acids. As DNA, the CDR3 is TGTGCCAGCAACTGGGGACAGGGCCAAGAGACCCAGTACTTC. As protein: CASNWGQGQETQYF.